This T cell receptor beta chain derives from a study of blood T cells in healthy people across ages. Healthy Caucasian individuals from Russia aged about 6 to 100 were enrolled as donors. The CDR3 is 15 residues long. Trimming removed 3 bases from V and 3 bases from J, with 15 bases in between. Germline V gene sequence: CDR1 DFQATT, CDR2 SNEGSKA (reference sequence). Alongside a J-beta primer mix, a sample-barcoded 5' primer served in a second PCR lasting about 7 to 12 cycles. TCRdb used MiXCR to reprocess the 5' RACE reads, holding one entry per CDR3 protein. The data contain about 1,600,000 distinct CDR3 sequences, about 40% of them singletons.

The V and J genes are TRBV20-1 and TRBJ2-1, with D unclear. The sample was blood. This TCR came from a woman under 30 in good health. CDR3 in DNA: TGCAGTGCTAGGGCCTTTAGCAGGAACTACAATGAGCAGTTCTTC. Protein sequence: CSARAFSRNYNEQFF.